Shown below are 12 T cell receptor beta chains from a single sample sequenced in a study of naive and memory T cell subsets. An equimolar mix of two oligonucleotides served as the beta constant-region primer for TRBC1 and TRBC2. Four rounds of PCR amplified the ligated cDNA using nested alpha and beta constant-region primers plus SP2. MiXCR was run by TCRdb on the UMI-ligation and nested PCR reads, yielding one entry per CDR3 protein. The table shows approximately 80,000 distinct CDR3 sequences, with over 9% occurring only once. Sequences were obtained from naive CD8+ T cells from blood. The source is a human donor in good health.

In this sample, this clonotype turned up many times. J is TRBJ2-1 and V is TRBV7-6; D might be TRBD1 (5 bases). CDR1 and CDR2 from the germline V gene are SGHVS and FNYEAQ. Trimming took 0 bases from V and 5 from J, leaving 17 bases between them. The CDR3 is 17 amino acids. The CDR3, as DNA: TGTGCCAGCAGCTTAGCGATAGGGGCCAAAACCGACAATGAGCAGTTCTTC. Translating it yields CASSLAIGAKTDNEQFF. Full variable domain (outside the CDR3, taken from reference TRBV7-6 and TRBJ2-1): GAGVSQSPRYKVTKRGQDVALRCDPISGHVSLYWYRQALGQGPEFLTYFNYEAQQDKSGLPNDRFSAERPEGSISTLTIQRTEQRDSAMYRCASSLAIGAKTDNEQFFGPGTRLTVL.

In this sample, this clonotype turned up many times. The J gene is TRBJ2-7, the V gene TRBV6-2 or TRBV6-3; 12 bases are a match to TRBD2. This CDR3 is built from 16 residues. After removal of 0 bases from V and 2 bases from J, the junction contained 2 bases not matched to a gene. From germline, CDR1 is MNHEY and CDR2 SVGEGT. DNA for the CDR3: TGTGCCAGCAGTTACTCACGGACTAGCGGGGCCTACGAGCAGTACTTC. Translating it yields CASSYSRTSGAYEQYF.

This clonotype was recorded a few times. CDR3 nucleotide sequence: TGTGCCAGCAGTCCGCGACTAGCGGTCGTATACGAGCAGTACTTC. This sequence encodes CASSPRLAVVYEQYF. The chain couples TRBV27 to TRBJ2-7, with 9 positions matching TRBD2. With V trimmed by 5 bases and J by 4 bases, 9 bases remained unmatched. CDR3 length equals 15 residues. Germline values: CDR1 MNHEY, CDR2 SMNVEV (reference sequence).

Many counts were recorded for this clonotype. The chain is built from TRBV29-1 and TRBJ2-2, with a tentative D call TRBD2 (6 bases). The CDR3 extends over 15 amino acids. V was trimmed by 7 bases and J by 3 bases, leaving 18 bases between them. Germline V gene lookup returns CDR1 SQVTM and CDR2 ANQGSEA. CDR3 region: CSATFRRAYTGELFF. In DNA form, the CDR3 reads TGCAGCGCGACCTTTAGGAGGGCGTACACCGGGGAGCTGTTTTTT.

This clonotype occurred many times. This chain uses TRBV4-3 with TRBJ1-5; 7 bases agree with TRBD1. The CDR3 has 15 residues. Germline values: CDR1 LGHNA, CDR2 YSLEER. J was trimmed by 2 bases and V by 4 bases; bases with no gene match: 5. CDR3 coding DNA: TGCGCCAGCAGCCGTAACAGGGGCGGCAATCAGCCCCAGCATTTT. Protein sequence: CASSRNRGGNQPQHF.

In this sample, this clonotype turned up many times. The chain has TRBV10-3 and TRBJ2-6; tentatively, D is TRBD2 (5 bases). From germline, CDR1 is ENHRY and CDR2 SYGVKD. Trimming took off 10 bases at V and 0 bases at J, with 10 bases between the two ends. The length of the CDR3 is 14 residues. This CDR3 reads CATSLDSGANVLTF. DNA of the CDR3: TGTGCCACTAGCCTCGACTCTGGGGCCAACGTCCTGACTTTC.

The sample holds many counts of this clonotype. The chain uses TRBV20-1 and TRBJ2-1; D remains unclear. This CDR3 has 16 amino acids. The germline V and J ends were trimmed by 0 bases and 0 bases, with 12 bases remaining between them. The germline CDR1 and CDR2 sequences are DFQATT and SNEGSKA (reference sequence). The CDR3 coding sequence is TGCAGTGCTAGAGATTTAAGCAGGAGCTCCTACAATGAGCAGTTCTTC. Translation gives CSARDLSRSSYNEQFF.

CDR3 nucleotide sequence: TGTGCCAGCAGCAAGAGGGACATAGCCTACGAGCAGTACTTC. Amino acid sequence: CASSKRDIAYEQYF. The chain uses TRBV6-2 or TRBV6-3 and TRBJ2-7, with D maybe TRBD1 (6 bases). The V gene's germline CDR1 is MNHEY and CDR2 SVGEGT. The V end lost 6 bases, the J end lost 2 bases, and 14 bases lay between the germline ends. There are 14 residues in the CDR3.

This CDR3 reads CASSQDSARNEQFF. Written as DNA, the CDR3 is TGCGCCAGCAGCCAAGATTCAGCCCGCAATGAGCAGTTCTTC. The chain carries TRBV4-3 and TRBJ2-1; D remains ambiguous. This CDR3 has 14 amino acids. Trimming pared 0 bases from V and 6 bases from J, leaving 9 bases between. The germline V gene encodes CDR1 LGHNA and CDR2 YSLEER.

This clonotype has at least ten counts. The V gene is TRBV3-1, the J gene TRBJ2-1; either TRBD1 or TRBD2 may supply D (5 bases each). Germline V CDR1 and CDR2: LGHDT, YNNKEL (reference sequence). V was trimmed by 4 bases and J by 3 bases, leaving 13 bases between them. The CDR3 spans 15 residues. This CDR3 reads CASSLRDPNYNEQFF. The CDR3 DNA follows: TGTGCCAGCAGCCTCCGGGACCCCAACTACAATGAGCAGTTCTTC.

This clonotype was observed at least ten times. J is TRBJ1-5 and V is TRBV6-5, with 7 bases identical to TRBD1. CDR3 length: 13 amino acids. The V gene's germline CDR1 is MNHEY and CDR2 SVGAGI. The J segment lost 4 bases and the V segment lost 6 bases, leaving 3 bases of the junction unmatched. The CDR3 reads CASRAGGNQPQHF. The CDR3, as DNA: TGTGCCAGCAGGGCAGGGGGGAATCAGCCCCAGCATTTT.

This clonotype was picked up many times. This chain connects TRBV28 to TRBJ2-5; 9 bases are shared with TRBD2. The CDR3 is made up of 15 amino acids. CDR1 and CDR2 (germline): MDHEN, SYDVKM. V trimming: 5 bases; J trimming: 0 bases; junction bases outside the gene matches: 4. The CDR3 coding sequence is TGTGCCAGCAGTGCTAGCGGGACATACCAAGAGACCCAGTACTTC. Translation: CASSASGTYQETQYF.